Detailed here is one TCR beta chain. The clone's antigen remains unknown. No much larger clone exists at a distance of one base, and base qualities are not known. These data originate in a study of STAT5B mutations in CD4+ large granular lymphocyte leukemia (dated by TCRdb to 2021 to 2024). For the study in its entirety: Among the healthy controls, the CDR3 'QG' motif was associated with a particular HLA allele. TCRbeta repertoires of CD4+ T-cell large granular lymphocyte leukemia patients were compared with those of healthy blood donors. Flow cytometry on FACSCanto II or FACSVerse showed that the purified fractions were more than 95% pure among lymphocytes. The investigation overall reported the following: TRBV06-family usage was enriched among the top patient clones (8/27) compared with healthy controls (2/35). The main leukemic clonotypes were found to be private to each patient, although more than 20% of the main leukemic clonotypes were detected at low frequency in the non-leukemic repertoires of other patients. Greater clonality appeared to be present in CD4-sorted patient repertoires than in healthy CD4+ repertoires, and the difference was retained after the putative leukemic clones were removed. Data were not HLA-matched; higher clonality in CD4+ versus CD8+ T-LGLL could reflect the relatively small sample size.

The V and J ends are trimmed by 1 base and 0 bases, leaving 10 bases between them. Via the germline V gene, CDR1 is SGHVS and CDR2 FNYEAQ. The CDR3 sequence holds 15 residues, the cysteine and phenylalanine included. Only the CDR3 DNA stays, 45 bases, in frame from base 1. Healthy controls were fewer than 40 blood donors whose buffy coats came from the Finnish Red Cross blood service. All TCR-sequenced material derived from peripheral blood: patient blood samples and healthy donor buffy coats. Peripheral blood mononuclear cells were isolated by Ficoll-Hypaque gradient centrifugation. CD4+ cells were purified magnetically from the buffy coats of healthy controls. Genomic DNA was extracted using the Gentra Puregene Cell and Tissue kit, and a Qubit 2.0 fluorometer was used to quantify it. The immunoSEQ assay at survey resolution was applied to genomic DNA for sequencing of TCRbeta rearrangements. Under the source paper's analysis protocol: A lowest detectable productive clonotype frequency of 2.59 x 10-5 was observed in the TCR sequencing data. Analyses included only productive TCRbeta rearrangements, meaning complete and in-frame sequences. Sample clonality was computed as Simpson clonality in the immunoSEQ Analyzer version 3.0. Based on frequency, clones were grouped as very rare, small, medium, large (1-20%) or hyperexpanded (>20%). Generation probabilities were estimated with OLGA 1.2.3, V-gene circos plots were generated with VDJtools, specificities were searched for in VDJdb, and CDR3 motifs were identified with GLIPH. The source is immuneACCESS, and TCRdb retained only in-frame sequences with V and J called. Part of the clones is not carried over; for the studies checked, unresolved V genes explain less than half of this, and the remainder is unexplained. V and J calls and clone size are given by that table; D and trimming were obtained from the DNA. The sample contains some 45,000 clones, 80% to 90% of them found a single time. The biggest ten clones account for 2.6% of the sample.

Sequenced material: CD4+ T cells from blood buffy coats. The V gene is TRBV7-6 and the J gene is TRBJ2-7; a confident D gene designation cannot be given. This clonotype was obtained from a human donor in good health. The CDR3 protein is CASSLEPGISYEQYF. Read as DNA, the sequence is TGTGCCAGCAGCTTAGAGCCCGGAATCTCCTACGAGCAGTACTTC.